This T cell receptor (beta chain) emerged from a study of T cell responses to AZD1222 COVID-19 vaccine. Libraries were prepared by immunoSEQ multiplex PCR; TCRdb keeps only in-frame clonotypes and omits some of them. Among under 140,000 clones listed, nearly 90% were seen once. The specimen comprised peripheral blood, sampled on day 0 of AZD1222 vaccination. The origin of this receptor is an adult in good health.

CDR3: CASSLSGETQYF. In DNA form, the CDR3 reads TGTGCCAGCAGCCTTAGCGGAGAGACCCAGTACTTC. The rearrangement links TRBV2 to TRBJ2-5, with D possibly matching TRBD2 (6 bases). CDR3 length: 12 amino acids. V was shortened by 6 bases and J by 4 bases, with 9 bases between the two germline ends. Per the germline V gene, CDR1 is SNHLY and CDR2 is FYNNEI.